These T cell receptor beta chains were read from a single sample in a study of blood T cell repertoires in COVID-19. Assay: immunoSEQ multiplex PCR; the TCRdb copy retains only in-frame clones and omits some. The data hold over 200,000 clones, with about nine tenths observed a single time. Sequencing used peripheral blood. All receptors come from an older woman with acute or convalescent COVID-19. Each CDR3 is given with its conserved first and last residue. Each record gives: D gene, J gene, clone size, V gene, CDR3 DNA, CDR3 protein. D genes are given only for firm matches. Some rows have no size entry. The others give once, few or many, or a class for an expanded clone.

d_call: TRBD1; j_call: TRBJ1-5; clone_size: -; v_call: TRBV7-8; cdr3_nt: TGTGCCAGCAGTGACAGGGAGGGCAATCAGCCCCAGCATTTT; cdr3_aa: CASSDREGNQPQHF
d_call: -; j_call: TRBJ2-3; clone_size: -; v_call: TRBV2; cdr3_nt: TGTGCCAGCAGTGACTGGCGGCCAGCCACAGATACGCAGTATTTT; cdr3_aa: CASSDWRPATDTQYF
d_call: -; j_call: TRBJ2-7; clone_size: -; v_call: TRBV10-2; cdr3_nt: TGCGCCAGCAGGGGAGAGGACAGAAACACCTACGAGCAGTACTTC; cdr3_aa: CASRGEDRNTYEQYF
d_call: -; j_call: TRBJ2-7; clone_size: once; v_call: TRBV7-8; cdr3_nt: TGTGCCAGCAGCCTAGAGAACGGGGGCTCCTACGAGCAGTACTTC; cdr3_aa: CASSLENGGSYEQYF
d_call: TRBD2; j_call: TRBJ2-1; clone_size: -; v_call: TRBV7-9; cdr3_nt: TGTGCCAGCAGCTCGATTAGCGGGAGGGCCGAGGATGAGCAGTTCTTC; cdr3_aa: CASSSISGRAEDEQFF
d_call: -; j_call: TRBJ1-6; clone_size: -; v_call: TRBV6-5; cdr3_nt: TGTGCCAGCAGTTACACCTCCAGCGATAATTCACCCCTCCACTTT; cdr3_aa: CASSYTSSDNSPLHF
d_call: TRBD1; j_call: TRBJ1-6; clone_size: -; v_call: TRBV7-9; cdr3_nt: TGTGCCAGCAGCCTCGGGACAGGGAATAATTCACCCCTCCACTTT; cdr3_aa: CASSLGTGNNSPLHF
d_call: TRBD1; j_call: TRBJ1-5; clone_size: -; v_call: TRBV10-3; cdr3_nt: TGTGCCATCAGTGAGGGACAGGGCCTTTTTCCTAGCAATCAGCCCCAGCATTTT; cdr3_aa: CAISEGQGLFPSNQPQHF
d_call: TRBD2; j_call: TRBJ2-3; clone_size: -; v_call: TRBV28; cdr3_nt: TGTGCCAGCAGTCAGCCGGGACTAGCGAAGAATACGCAGTATTTT; cdr3_aa: CASSQPGLAKNTQYF
d_call: -; j_call: TRBJ1-1; clone_size: -; v_call: TRBV5-1; cdr3_nt: TGCGCCAGCAGCTTGGTAGGGAGCATGAACACTGAAGCTTTCTTT; cdr3_aa: CASSLVGSMNTEAFF
d_call: TRBD2; j_call: TRBJ2-5; clone_size: -; v_call: TRBV3-1/TRBV3-2; cdr3_nt: TGTGCCAGCAGCCAAGCTAGCGGGGGATCGTACCAAGAGACCCAGTACTTC; cdr3_aa: CASSQASGGSYQETQYF
d_call: -; j_call: TRBJ2-1; clone_size: -; v_call: TRBV24-1; cdr3_nt: TGTGCCACCAGTGATCCTTCCTCTAAAGCGGGCCCTTACAATGAGCAGTTCTTC; cdr3_aa: CATSDPSSKAGPYNEQFF
d_call: -; j_call: TRBJ2-1; clone_size: -; v_call: TRBV5-6; cdr3_nt: TGTGCCAGCATCCGGGACACCAGCGATGAGCAGTTCTTC; cdr3_aa: CASIRDTSDEQFF
d_call: TRBD2; j_call: TRBJ2-7; clone_size: few; v_call: TRBV4-2; cdr3_nt: TGTGCCAGCAGCCGTGAATTGACTAGCGGGGTTTCCTACGAGCAGTACTTC; cdr3_aa: CASSRELTSGVSYEQYF
d_call: -; j_call: TRBJ1-2; clone_size: -; v_call: TRBV3-1/TRBV3-2; cdr3_nt: TGTGCCAGCAGCCAAGGGGGGCGGCGGTATGGCTACACCTTC; cdr3_aa: CASSQGGRRYGYTF
d_call: -; j_call: TRBJ2-1; clone_size: -; v_call: TRBV7-2; cdr3_nt: TGTGCCAGCAGCCATGCCGGCTCCTACAATGAGCAGTTCTTC; cdr3_aa: CASSHAGSYNEQFF
d_call: TRBD1; j_call: TRBJ2-7; clone_size: -; v_call: TRBV10-1; cdr3_nt: TGCGCCAGCAGCAACAGGGGGTGGAACGAGCAGTACTTC; cdr3_aa: CASSNRGWNEQYF
d_call: TRBD1; j_call: TRBJ1-5; clone_size: -; v_call: TRBV19; cdr3_nt: TGTGCCAGTAGACAAGACAGGGGAGGGGGCAATCAGCCCCAGCATTTT; cdr3_aa: CASRQDRGGGNQPQHF
d_call: -; j_call: TRBJ2-7; clone_size: -; v_call: TRBV9; cdr3_nt: TGTGCCAGCAGCCGAGCGGAGAGCTACGAGCAGTACTTC; cdr3_aa: CASSRAESYEQYF
d_call: -; j_call: TRBJ1-5; clone_size: -; v_call: TRBV30; cdr3_nt: TGTGCCTGGAGTGTACCTGGGGCATCAAGCAATCAGCCCCAGCATTTT; cdr3_aa: CAWSVPGASSNQPQHF
d_call: -; j_call: TRBJ2-2; clone_size: -; v_call: TRBV18; cdr3_nt: TGTGCCAGCTCACCACCGGGACTCGCCCCCGGGGAGCTGTTTTTT; cdr3_aa: CASSPPGLAPGELFF
d_call: -; j_call: TRBJ1-6; clone_size: -; v_call: TRBV7-9; cdr3_nt: TGTGCCAGCAGCTCGGTGGGCCTTAATTCACCCCTCCACTTT; cdr3_aa: CASSSVGLNSPLHF
d_call: TRBD2; j_call: TRBJ2-3; clone_size: -; v_call: TRBV9; cdr3_nt: TGTGCCAGCAGCTCAGGACTAGCGGGCACAGATACGCAGTATTTT; cdr3_aa: CASSSGLAGTDTQYF
d_call: -; j_call: TRBJ1-6; clone_size: -; v_call: TRBV28; cdr3_nt: TGTGCCAGCTTTGGAAACAAGGGTGGAGGTTCACCCCTCCACTTT; cdr3_aa: CASFGNKGGGSPLHF
d_call: TRBD1; j_call: TRBJ1-2; clone_size: -; v_call: TRBV5-1; cdr3_nt: TGCGCCAGCAGCTTGGGTCTTTGGGACAGGGCCGCCTATGGCTACACCTTC; cdr3_aa: CASSLGLWDRAAYGYTF
d_call: TRBD1; j_call: TRBJ1-1; clone_size: -; v_call: TRBV18; cdr3_nt: TGTGCCAGCTCCCTAAGACAGGGAGGAAACACTGAAGCTTTCTTT; cdr3_aa: CASSLRQGGNTEAFF
d_call: TRBD1; j_call: TRBJ1-2; clone_size: -; v_call: TRBV30; cdr3_nt: TGTGCCACGGACCGGACAGGGAAATACTATGGCTACACCTTC; cdr3_aa: CATDRTGKYYGYTF
d_call: TRBD1; j_call: TRBJ2-7; clone_size: -; v_call: TRBV4-2; cdr3_nt: TGTGCCAGCAGCCAAGAAGGAACAGGGGGTGTTTACGAGCAGTACTTC; cdr3_aa: CASSQEGTGGVYEQYF
d_call: TRBD1; j_call: TRBJ1-1; clone_size: -; v_call: TRBV28; cdr3_nt: TGTGCCAGCAGTTTCCCTCGGACAGGGGGCATCACTGAAGCTTTCTTT; cdr3_aa: CASSFPRTGGITEAFF
d_call: TRBD1; j_call: TRBJ1-4; clone_size: -; v_call: TRBV30; cdr3_nt: TGTGCCTGGAGCGAGGGACAGTATAATGAAAAACTGTTTTTT; cdr3_aa: CAWSEGQYNEKLFF
d_call: TRBD1; j_call: TRBJ2-3; clone_size: -; v_call: TRBV5-4; cdr3_nt: TGTGCCAGCAGCGGGAGAACAGGGGCGCCGCCGCCTTTTCATACGCAGTATTTT; cdr3_aa: CASSGRTGAPPPFHTQYF
d_call: TRBD1; j_call: TRBJ2-7; clone_size: -; v_call: TRBV5-1; cdr3_nt: TGCGCCAGCAGCTTTGGGACAGGGAACTACGAGCAGTACTTC; cdr3_aa: CASSFGTGNYEQYF
d_call: TRBD1; j_call: TRBJ1-6; clone_size: few; v_call: TRBV6-5; cdr3_nt: TGTGCCAGCCGGGACAGGACCTCCTATAATTCACCCCTCCACTTT; cdr3_aa: CASRDRTSYNSPLHF
d_call: -; j_call: TRBJ1-5; clone_size: -; v_call: TRBV28; cdr3_nt: TGTGCCAGCAGGTCCCCCCGGGATGGAGGCAATCAGCCCCAGCATTTT; cdr3_aa: CASRSPRDGGNQPQHF
d_call: TRBD1; j_call: TRBJ1-3; clone_size: -; v_call: TRBV13; cdr3_nt: TGTGCCAGCAGCCCCGAGGGACAGGGAATCCCTGGAAACACCATATATTTT; cdr3_aa: CASSPEGQGIPGNTIYF
d_call: -; j_call: TRBJ1-2; clone_size: -; v_call: TRBV7-2; cdr3_nt: TGTGCCAGCAGCTCCCCCCTGCGTTCGGGGAACTATGGCTACACCTTC; cdr3_aa: CASSSPLRSGNYGYTF
d_call: TRBD1; j_call: TRBJ2-5; clone_size: -; v_call: TRBV27; cdr3_nt: TGTGCCAGCAGTTTGGACAGGAGGGAGACCCAGTACTTC; cdr3_aa: CASSLDRRETQYF
d_call: TRBD1; j_call: TRBJ1-5; clone_size: -; v_call: TRBV6-5; cdr3_nt: TGTGCCAGCAGCGGACAGGGGGTTCAGCCCCAGCATTTT; cdr3_aa: CASSGQGVQPQHF
d_call: -; j_call: TRBJ1-5; clone_size: -; v_call: TRBV9; cdr3_nt: TGTGCCAGCAGCGCGACAGTAGTCAATCAGCCCCAGCATTTT; cdr3_aa: CASSATVVNQPQHF
d_call: TRBD1; j_call: TRBJ1-2; clone_size: -; v_call: TRBV14; cdr3_nt: TGTGCCAGCAGCCCCCTCGGACAGGGATTATTAGGCTACACCTTC; cdr3_aa: CASSPLGQGLLGYTF
d_call: -; j_call: TRBJ2-7; clone_size: -; v_call: TRBV18; cdr3_nt: TGTGCCAGCTCAACCTCGGGAGAAGCCGAGCAGTACTTC; cdr3_aa: CASSTSGEAEQYF
d_call: -; j_call: TRBJ1-1; clone_size: -; v_call: TRBV14; cdr3_nt: TGTGCCAGCAGCCAGAGGTGGGGGGACACTGAAGCTTTCTTT; cdr3_aa: CASSQRWGDTEAFF
d_call: -; j_call: TRBJ2-7; clone_size: -; v_call: TRBV11-2; cdr3_nt: TGTGCCAGCAGCTTAGTCCCAGGGGTCTACGAGCAGTACTTC; cdr3_aa: CASSLVPGVYEQYF
d_call: -; j_call: TRBJ1-1; clone_size: -; v_call: TRBV12-3/TRBV12-4; cdr3_nt: TGTGCCAGTATGGTGACAGGTGCTTCTTTAGCTTTCTTT; cdr3_aa: CASMVTGASLAFF
d_call: TRBD1; j_call: TRBJ2-7; clone_size: -; v_call: TRBV27; cdr3_nt: TGTGCCAGCAGGTGGACAGGGCAAACCTACGAGCAGTACTTC; cdr3_aa: CASRWTGQTYEQYF
d_call: TRBD2; j_call: TRBJ2-2; clone_size: -; v_call: TRBV28; cdr3_nt: TGTGCCAGCAGTCCCGGACTAGCTCGGAAAACCGGGGAGCTGTTTTTT; cdr3_aa: CASSPGLARKTGELFF
d_call: TRBD2; j_call: TRBJ2-7; clone_size: -; v_call: TRBV7-8; cdr3_nt: TGTGCCAGCAGCTTAGTAGCGGGACTAGCGGACTCCTACGAGCAGTACTTC; cdr3_aa: CASSLVAGLADSYEQYF
d_call: -; j_call: TRBJ1-4; clone_size: -; v_call: TRBV6-6; cdr3_nt: TGTGCCAGCAGTCGATCAGGGGTGCTCAATGAAAAACTGTTTTTT; cdr3_aa: CASSRSGVLNEKLFF
d_call: TRBD1; j_call: TRBJ1-2; clone_size: -; v_call: TRBV30; cdr3_nt: TGTGCCTGGAGTCGACAGGGTGCGTATGGCTACACCTTC; cdr3_aa: CAWSRQGAYGYTF
d_call: -; j_call: TRBJ1-5; clone_size: -; v_call: TRBV12-3/TRBV12-4; cdr3_nt: TGTGCCAGCAGTTTTTCCCGTCAGCCCCAGCATTTT; cdr3_aa: CASSFSRQPQHF
d_call: TRBD1; j_call: TRBJ2-7; clone_size: -; v_call: TRBV3-1/TRBV3-2; cdr3_nt: TGTGCCAGCAGCCAAGCCCGGGCAGGGGGCCGCGAGCAGTACTTC; cdr3_aa: CASSQARAGGREQYF
d_call: -; j_call: TRBJ2-3; clone_size: -; v_call: TRBV28; cdr3_nt: TGTGCCAGCAGTTCTCTAAGCGGTCCCACAGATACGCAGTATTTT; cdr3_aa: CASSSLSGPTDTQYF
d_call: TRBD1; j_call: TRBJ1-2; clone_size: -; v_call: TRBV5-1; cdr3_nt: TGCGCCAGCAGCGTGGGGACAGCAAACTATGGCTACACCTTC; cdr3_aa: CASSVGTANYGYTF
d_call: -; j_call: TRBJ1-1; clone_size: -; v_call: TRBV19; cdr3_nt: TGTGCCAGTTGTGTTTGGGGGACTAACACTGAAGCTTTCTTT; cdr3_aa: CASCVWGTNTEAFF
d_call: TRBD1; j_call: TRBJ1-3; clone_size: -; v_call: TRBV5-1; cdr3_nt: TGCGCCAGCAGCTTACTGGGTACAGGGGCTGGAAACACCATATATTTT; cdr3_aa: CASSLLGTGAGNTIYF